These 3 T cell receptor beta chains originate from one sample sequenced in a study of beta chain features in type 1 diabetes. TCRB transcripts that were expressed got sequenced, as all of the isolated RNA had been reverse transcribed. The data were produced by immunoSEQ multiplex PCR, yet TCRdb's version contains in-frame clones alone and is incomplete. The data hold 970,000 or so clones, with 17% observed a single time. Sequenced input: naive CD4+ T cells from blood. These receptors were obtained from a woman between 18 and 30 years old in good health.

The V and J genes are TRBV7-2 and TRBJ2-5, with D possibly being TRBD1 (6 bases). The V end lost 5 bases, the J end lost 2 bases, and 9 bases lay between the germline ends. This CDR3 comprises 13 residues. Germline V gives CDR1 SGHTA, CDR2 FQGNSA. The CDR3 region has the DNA TGTGCCAGCAGCGGAGACAGGCAAGAGACCCAGTACTTC. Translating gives CASSGDRQETQYF. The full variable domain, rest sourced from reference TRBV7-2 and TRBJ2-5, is GAGVSQSPSNKVTEKGKDVELRCDPISGHTALYWYRQSLGQGLEFLIYFQGNSAPDKSGLPSDRFSAERTGGSVSTLTIQRTQQEDSAVYLCASSGDRQETQYFGPGTRLLVL.

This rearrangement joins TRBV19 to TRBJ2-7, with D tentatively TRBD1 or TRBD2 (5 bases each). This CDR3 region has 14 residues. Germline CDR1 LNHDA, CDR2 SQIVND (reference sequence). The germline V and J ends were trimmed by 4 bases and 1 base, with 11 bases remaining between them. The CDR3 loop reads CASSTGRDSYEQYF. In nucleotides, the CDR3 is TGTGCCAGTAGTACAGGGAGAGATTCCTACGAGCAGTACTTC.

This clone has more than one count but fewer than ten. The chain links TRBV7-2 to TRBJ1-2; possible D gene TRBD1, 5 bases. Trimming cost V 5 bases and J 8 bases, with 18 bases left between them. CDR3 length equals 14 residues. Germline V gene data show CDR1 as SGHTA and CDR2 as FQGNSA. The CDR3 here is CASSVGLSSGGYTF. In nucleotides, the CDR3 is TGTGCCAGCAGCGTGGGACTTTCCTCGGGGGGCTACACCTTC. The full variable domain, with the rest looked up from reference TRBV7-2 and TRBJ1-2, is GAGVSQSPSNKVTEKGKDVELRCDPISGHTALYWYRQSLGQGLEFLIYFQGNSAPDKSGLPSDRFSAERTGGSVSTLTIQRTQQEDSAVYLCASSVGLSSGGYTFGSGTRLTVV.